This T cell receptor (beta chain) was sequenced during a study of CXCR3-negative and CXCR3-positive naive CD8 T cells. Whole-study findings and limits: Naive CXCR3-positive cells had TRB CDR3s more hydrophobic than those of CXCR3-negative naive cells. The naive subsets expressed comparable surface CD5, and the authors inferred TCR strength from TRB CDR3 properties. Memory cells diverged, while naive CXCR3-positive and CXCR3-negative cells had similar TRBV-TRBJ usage.

TRB cDNA libraries were made by UMI-labeled 5' RACE. For each CDR3 protein, TCRdb gives one entry from its re-call of the 5' RACE reads, without DNA. The data include 85,000 to 120,000 distinct CDR3 sequences; the top ten clones carry 0.35% to 0.4%. Germline lookup yields CDR1 SQVTM and CDR2 ANQGSEA. The CDR3 is 14 amino acids. On this clonotype: The antigen remains undetermined.

The sequencing sample was made of naive CXCR3+ CD8+ T cells from blood. Subset defined: CD45RO-CCR7+CD27+CD95- naive CD8+ T cells expressing CXCR3 (TNR3+). This clonotype was obtained from a human donor in good health. Some clones in this sample may be carry-over from other donors' samples. This chain joins TRBV29-1 and TRBJ2-1. The CDR3 sequence: CSVEDQSTYNEQFF.